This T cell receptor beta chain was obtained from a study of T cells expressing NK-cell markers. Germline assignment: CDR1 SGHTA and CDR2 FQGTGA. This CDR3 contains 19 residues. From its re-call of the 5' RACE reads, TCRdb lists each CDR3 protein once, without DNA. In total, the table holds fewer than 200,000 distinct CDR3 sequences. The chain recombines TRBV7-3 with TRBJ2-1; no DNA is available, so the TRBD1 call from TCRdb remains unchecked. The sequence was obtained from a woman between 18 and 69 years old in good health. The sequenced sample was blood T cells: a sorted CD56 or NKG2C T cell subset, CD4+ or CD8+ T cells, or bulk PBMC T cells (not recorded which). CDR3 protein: CASSLMPPSPRESDNEQFF.